This is a list of T cell receptor beta chains from one sample in a study of naive and memory T cell subsets. One entry per CDR3 protein results from TCRdb running MiXCR on the UMI-ligation and nested PCR reads. The sample comprises 29,000 or so distinct CDR3 sequences, around 11% of which are singletons, and about 15% rests with the top ten. Material: effector memory CD4+ T cells from blood. These receptor sequences come from a human donor in good health. CDR3s include the opening cysteine and the closing phenylalanine or tryptophan. Rows may omit the clone size; those that give it use once, few, many or a size class.

size	J	V	CDR3
many	TRBJ2-7	TRBV6-2/TRBV6-3	CASSTPPPSGSHGEQYF
few	TRBJ2-1	TRBV12-3/TRBV12-4	CASSPLNGLYNEQFF
once	TRBJ2-3	TRBV29-1	CSVGDRVTDTQYF
many	TRBJ2-3	TRBV11-3	CASSLDLGPGTDTQYF
.	TRBJ2-5	TRBV9	CASSGEETQYF
.	TRBJ1-1	TRBV20-1	CSARIGTGGRNTEAFF
many	TRBJ2-7	TRBV11-2	CASSLERGTYEQYF
few	TRBJ2-1	TRBV6-2/TRBV6-3	CASSYLAGNLNEQFF
many	TRBJ2-7	TRBV20-1	CSAYNRRVPSYEQYF
.	TRBJ2-2	TRBV6-6	CASAKEGRTQLFF
.	TRBJ2-5	TRBV5-5	CASSLTGGTQETQYF
few	TRBJ1-1	TRBV20-1	CSARVQGMNTEAFF
.	TRBJ1-1	TRBV5-1	CASSHLRGNTEAFF
.	TRBJ2-7	TRBV7-2	CASSSTSGRYEQYF
few	TRBJ2-3	TRBV10-2	CASSESRARSTDTQYF
.	TRBJ2-7	TRBV4-2	CASSQGEGGRRYEQYF
.	TRBJ2-7	TRBV6-6	CASSSMRGPSYEQYF